This TCR beta chain was sequenced during a study of early T cells in non-severe SARS-CoV-2 infection. Study in general: Investigators sequenced bulk RNA drawn from unsorted whole blood, and chains remained unpaired.

The CDR3 extends over 14 amino acids. TCRdb analysed the 5' RACE reads with MiXCR anew, one entry per CDR3 protein. The repertoire holds tens of thousands of distinct CDR3 sequences, with around 13% as singletons. This clonotype was detected many times. The sequenced sample consisted of whole blood. The TCR sequence derives from an adult who was a healthcare worker with PCR-confirmed SARS-CoV-2 infection or an uninfected control (not recorded which). The chain recombines TRBV21-1 with TRBJ2-7; the D segment call TRBD1 is taken from the table without a DNA check. TRBV21-1 is given as a pseudogene. The CDR3 coding sequence is TGTGCCAGCACCGAAACGACAGTCTTCAACGAGCAGTACTTC. Its translation is CASTETTVFNEQYF.